Sequencing of this T cell receptor beta chain was carried out in a study of T cells in Graves' hyperthyroidism and ophthalmopathy. About the study: Sampling of peripheral blood happened at initial diagnosis, prior to any treatment. Study-level results: Ophthalmopathy was separated from stable hyperthyroidism by a 13 V-J model.

This clonotype was recorded at least ten times. The antigen remains undetermined. At least 3 on the Clinical Activity Score was recorded for ophthalmopathy patients, who also had NOSPECS grade at least 4 and duration under 3 months. On the basis of clinical symptoms, serum thyroxine and TRAb, thyroid ultrasound and orbital computed tomography, diagnoses were made. CDR1 is SGHRS and CDR2 is YFSETQ in the germline V gene. This CDR3 region has 16 residues. Trimming took off 5 bases at V and 6 bases at J, with 23 bases between the two ends. Regions amplified from RNA transcripts were the TCR beta CDR3 regions. The TCR CDR3 first-round RT-PCR relied on the HTBI primer set. In TCRdb, the multiplex PCR reads were re-called with MiXCR into one record per CDR3 protein. Here the sample spans 490,000 or so distinct CDR3 sequences, roughly 15% being singletons.

This chain connects TRBV5-1 to TRBJ1-1; perhaps TRBD1 as D (5 bases). The sequenced sample was blood. This receptor was obtained from a woman in her 30s with Graves' ophthalmopathy. DNA for the CDR3: TGCGCCAGCAGACACCTACCGGGACGGCTGCTACCTGAAGCTTTCTTT. Translated, it gives CASRHLPGRLLPEAFF.